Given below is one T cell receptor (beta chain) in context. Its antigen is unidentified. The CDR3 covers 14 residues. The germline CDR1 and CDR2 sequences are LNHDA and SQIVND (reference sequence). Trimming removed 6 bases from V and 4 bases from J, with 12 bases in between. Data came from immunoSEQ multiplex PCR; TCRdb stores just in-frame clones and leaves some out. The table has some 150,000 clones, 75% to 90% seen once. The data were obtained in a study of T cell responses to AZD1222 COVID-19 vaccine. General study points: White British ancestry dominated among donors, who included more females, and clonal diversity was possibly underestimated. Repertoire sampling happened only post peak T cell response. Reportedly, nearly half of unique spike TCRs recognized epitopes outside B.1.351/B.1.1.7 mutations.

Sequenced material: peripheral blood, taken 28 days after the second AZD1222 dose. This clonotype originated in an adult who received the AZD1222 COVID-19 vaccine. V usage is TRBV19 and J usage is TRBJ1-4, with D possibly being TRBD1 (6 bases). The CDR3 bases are TGTGCCAGTAGAAGGACAGATCTTAATGAAAAACTGTTTTTT. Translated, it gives CASRRTDLNEKLFF.